This entry lists 12 T cell receptor beta chains sequenced from one sample in a study of shared clonotypes between healthy human individuals (dated by TCRdb to 2018 to 2021). The library was made by the immunoSEQ multiplex PCR assay. TCRdb stores this immuneACCESS table with in-frame sequences only. Part of the clones is absent; in the studies checked, under half of the shortfall reflects unresolved V genes, and no reason is known for the rest. This sample comprises some 2,100,000 clones, approximately 94% of them detected only once. The ten largest clones represent under 2% of the sample. CD8 naive samples consisted of CD45RO-negative cells that were positively selected for CCR7, yielding a CD45RA+CCR7+ population without TemRA cells. Sequenced sample: naive CD8+ T cells from PBMCs. In the paper's terms, the cell subset or site label means: CD45RA+CCR7+. The receptor set was obtained from a man aged 18 to 29 in good health. Some clones in this sample may be carry-over from other donors' samples.

The chain combines TRBV7-9 with TRBJ2-7; TRBD2 might be the D (6 bases). Trimming left V 5 bases short and J 2 bases short, with 13 bases between. Looked up from germline, CDR1 is SEHNR and CDR2 is FQNEAQ (reference sequence). The CDR3 has 14 residues. The CDR3 reads CASSEIGEAYEQYF. The CDR3 DNA is TGTGCCAGCAGCGAAATCGGGGAGGCCTACGAGCAGTACTTC.

In this sample, this clone turned up once. The V call is TRBV9, the J call TRBJ2-1, with TRBD2 matching over 8 bases. The CDR3 runs 14 residues. Germline CDR1 is SGDLS and CDR2 is YYNGEE. V was clipped by 1 base and J by 9 bases; unmatched bases: 6. CDR3 protein: CASSVSSLAGEQFF. For the CDR3, the DNA is TGTGCCAGCAGCGTATCCAGTCTAGCGGGTGAGCAGTTCTTC.

V and J are TRBV10-1 and TRBJ1-5; D ambiguous. The CDR3 totals 12 residues. Germline V gene sequence: CDR1 WNHNN, CDR2 SYGVQD (reference sequence). Trimming took 3 bases from V and 9 from J, leaving 9 bases between them. The CDR3 sequence: CASSETGTPQHF. CDR3 nucleotide sequence: TGCGCCAGCAGTGAAACGGGTACGCCCCAGCATTTT.

DNA for the CDR3: TGTGCCAGCAGCTTACAGGGCAGGGGGGGCAAAAACATTCAGTACTTC. Translated, it gives CASSLQGRGGKNIQYF. The chain joins TRBV5-4 to TRBJ2-4; tentatively, D is TRBD1 or TRBD2 (7 bases each). Germline V gives CDR1 SGHNT, CDR2 YYREEE (reference sequence). The V end was cut by 2 bases, the J end by 3 bases, with 15 bases between. This CDR3 region has 16 residues.

Details on this clone: This CDR3 is also generated by other DNA sequences in the sample. This chain connects TRBV13 to TRBJ2-7; D might be TRBD1 (5 bases). Trimming stripped 3 bases from V and 0 bases from J, with 9 bases between. Germline-derived CDR1 and CDR2 are PRHDT and FYEKMQ (reference sequence). This CDR3 has 14 amino acids. The CDR3 loop is CASSLGQSSYEQYF. The CDR3 region has the DNA TGTGCCAGCAGCTTGGGGCAGAGCTCCTACGAGCAGTACTTC.

This clone was counted once. This chain uses TRBV4-1 with TRBJ2-7; 7 bases align to TRBD2. There are 16 residues in the CDR3. J gave up 2 bases and V 2 bases, and 9 bases lay outside the gene matches. Germline V gives CDR1 MGHRA, CDR2 YSYEKL. The CDR3 spells CASSQFPGGPTYEQYF. The CDR3 DNA is TGCGCCAGCAGCCAATTTCCGGGAGGCCCTACCTACGAGCAGTACTTC.

The chain has TRBV25-1 and TRBJ2-1; tentative D call: TRBD2 (6 bases). Germline values: CDR1 MGHDK, CDR2 SYGVNS. The CDR3 sequence is 14 residues long. Trimming removed 2 bases from V and 5 bases from J, with 10 bases in between. The CDR3 loop is CASSEVSGNNEQFF. The CDR3 DNA sequence: TGTGCCAGCAGTGAAGTTAGCGGCAACAATGAGCAGTTCTTC.

The chain recombines TRBV4-1 with TRBJ1-1, with 7 bases lining up with TRBD1. There are 17 residues in the CDR3. J gave up 1 base and V 1 base, and 9 bases lay outside the gene matches. Per the germline V gene, CDR1 is MGHRA and CDR2 is YSYEKL. CDR3 sequence: CASSQGHRGKQNTEAFF. CDR3 bases: TGCGCCAGCAGCCAAGGACACAGGGGTAAACAGAACACTGAAGCTTTCTTT.

The V gene is TRBV29-1, the J gene TRBJ2-3; 7 bases are a match to TRBD2. This CDR3 has 17 residues. With 6 bases clipped from V and 3 bases from J, the junction kept 18 bases outside the gene matches. Germline V lookup: CDR1 SQVTM, CDR2 ANQGSEA. DNA of the CDR3: TGCAGCGTCCCCTCGTCTTTCGCGGGAGTAAGAACAGATACGCAGTATTTT. Translating it yields CSVPSSFAGVRTDTQYF.

This chain connects TRBV28 to TRBJ2-7, with D perhaps given as TRBD1 or TRBD2 (5 bases each). This CDR3 has 13 amino acids. Trimming removed 3 bases from V and 1 base from J, with 7 bases in between. Germline V gives CDR1 MDHEN, CDR2 SYDVKM. CDR3: CASSLWGSYEQYF. The CDR3 DNA reads as TGTGCCAGCAGTTTGTGGGGGTCCTACGAGCAGTACTTC. Supplemented by reference TRBV28 and TRBJ2-7, the full variable domain reads DVKVTQSSRYLVKRTGEKVFLECVQDMDHENMFWYRQDPGLGLRLIYFSYDVKMKEKGDIPEGYSVSREKKERFSLILESASTNQTSMYLCASSLWGSYEQYFGPGTRLTVT.

Concerning this clone itself: In the same sample, other DNA sequences code for this CDR3. This rearrangement joins TRBV27 to TRBJ2-3; D gene unclear. Trimming left V 8 bases short and J 1 base short, with 4 bases between. Per germline, CDR1 MNHEY and CDR2 SMNVEV (reference sequence). This CDR3 is built from 11 residues. The CDR3 spells CASGGTDTQYF. The DNA of the CDR3 is TGTGCCAGCGGTGGCACAGATACGCAGTATTTT.

This clone was recorded once. The chain is built from TRBV7-8 and TRBJ2-1, with D tentatively TRBD1 (7 bases). Germline lookup yields CDR1 SGHVS and CDR2 FQNEAQ. The length of the CDR3 is 17 residues. Deletions cut 3 bases from V and 1 base from J, with 16 bases between. For the CDR3, the DNA is TGTGCCAGCAGCTTTAGGAGGGGGCTGGGGTCCTACAATGAGCAGTTCTTC. Translation: CASSFRRGLGSYNEQFF.